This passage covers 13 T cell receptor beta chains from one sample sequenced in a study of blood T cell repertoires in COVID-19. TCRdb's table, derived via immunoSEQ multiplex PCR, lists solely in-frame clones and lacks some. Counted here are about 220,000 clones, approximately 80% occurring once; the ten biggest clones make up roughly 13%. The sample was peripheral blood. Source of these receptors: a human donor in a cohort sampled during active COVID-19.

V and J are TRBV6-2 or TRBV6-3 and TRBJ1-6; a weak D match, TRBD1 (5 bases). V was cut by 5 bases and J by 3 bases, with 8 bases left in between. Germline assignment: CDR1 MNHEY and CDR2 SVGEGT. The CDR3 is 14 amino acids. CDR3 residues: CASSRQNYNSPLHF. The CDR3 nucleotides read TGTGCCAGCAGTCGACAGAACTATAATTCACCCCTCCACTTT.

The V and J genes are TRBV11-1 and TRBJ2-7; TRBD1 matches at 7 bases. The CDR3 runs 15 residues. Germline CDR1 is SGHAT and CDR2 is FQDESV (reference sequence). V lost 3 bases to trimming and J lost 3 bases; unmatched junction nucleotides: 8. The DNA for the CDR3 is TGTGCCAGCAGCTTTACAGGGGATTCGCGCTACGAGCAGTACTTC. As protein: CASSFTGDSRYEQYF.

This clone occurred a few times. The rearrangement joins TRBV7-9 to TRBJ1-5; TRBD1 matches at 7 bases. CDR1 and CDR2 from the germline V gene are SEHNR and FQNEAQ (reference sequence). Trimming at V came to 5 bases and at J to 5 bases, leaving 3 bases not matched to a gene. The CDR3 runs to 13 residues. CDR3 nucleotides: TGTGCCAGCAGCCGGGACAGCGATCAGCCCCAGCATTTT. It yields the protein CASSRDSDQPQHF.

The CDR3 DNA sequence: TGTGCCAGCAGCCCACCCCCTAGCGGGAGGGCCTTAGGGTCAGTGTCCCAGTACTTC. Translated: CASSPPPSGRALGSVSQYF. The chain links TRBV7-9 to TRBJ2-5; 12 bases line up with TRBD2. The ends lost 5 bases at V and 9 bases at J; junction bases unmatched: 22. Germline loops: CDR1 SEHNR, CDR2 FQNEAQ (reference sequence). CDR3 size: 19 residues. The full variable domain, completed using reference TRBV7-9 and TRBJ2-5, is DTGVSQNPRHKITKRGQNVTFRCDPISEHNRLYWYRQTLGQGPEFLTYFQNEAQLEKSRLLSDRFSAERPKGSFSTLEIQRTEQGDSAMYLCASSPPPSGRALGSVSQYFGPGTRLLVL.

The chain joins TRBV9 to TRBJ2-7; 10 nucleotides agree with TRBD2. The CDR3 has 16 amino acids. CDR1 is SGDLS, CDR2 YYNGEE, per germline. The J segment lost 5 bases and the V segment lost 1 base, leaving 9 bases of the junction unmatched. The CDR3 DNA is TGTGCCAGCAGCGTAAGGTTAGCGGGAGGTCGGGACGAGCAGTACTTC. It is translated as CASSVRLAGGRDEQYF.

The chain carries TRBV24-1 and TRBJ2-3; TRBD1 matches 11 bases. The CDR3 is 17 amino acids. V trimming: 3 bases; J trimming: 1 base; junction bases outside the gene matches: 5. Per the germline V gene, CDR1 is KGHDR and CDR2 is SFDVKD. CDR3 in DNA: TGTGCCACCAGTGATCTCGGACAGGGGGCTGGCACAGATACGCAGTATTTT. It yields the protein CATSDLGQGAGTDTQYF.

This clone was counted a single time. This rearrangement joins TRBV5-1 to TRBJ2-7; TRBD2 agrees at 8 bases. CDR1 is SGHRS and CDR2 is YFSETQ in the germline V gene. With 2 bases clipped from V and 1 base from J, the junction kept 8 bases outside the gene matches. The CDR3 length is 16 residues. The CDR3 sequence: CASSFSAGGTSYEQYF. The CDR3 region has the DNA TGCGCCAGCAGCTTTAGTGCGGGAGGCACTTCCTACGAGCAGTACTTC.

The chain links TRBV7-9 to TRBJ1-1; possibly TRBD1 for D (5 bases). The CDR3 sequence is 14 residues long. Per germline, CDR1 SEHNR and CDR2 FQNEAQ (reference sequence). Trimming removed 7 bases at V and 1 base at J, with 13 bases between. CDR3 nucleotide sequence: TGTGCCAGCACCAAAAACCAGGGGAACACTGAAGCTTTCTTT. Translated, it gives CASTKNQGNTEAFF.

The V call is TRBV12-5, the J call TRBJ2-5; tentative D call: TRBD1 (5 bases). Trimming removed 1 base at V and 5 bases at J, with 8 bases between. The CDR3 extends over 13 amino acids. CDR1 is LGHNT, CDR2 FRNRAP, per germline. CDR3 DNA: TGTGCTAGTGGTTTGGACAGGCTGGAGACCCAGTACTTC. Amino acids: CASGLDRLETQYF.

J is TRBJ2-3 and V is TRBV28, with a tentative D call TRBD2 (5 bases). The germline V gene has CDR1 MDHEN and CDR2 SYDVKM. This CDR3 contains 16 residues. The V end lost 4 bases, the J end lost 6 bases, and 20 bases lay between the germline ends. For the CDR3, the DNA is TGTGCCAGCAGTTATGGTGCCGAGCTAGCTGGGGATACGCAGTATTTT. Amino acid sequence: CASSYGAELAGDTQYF.

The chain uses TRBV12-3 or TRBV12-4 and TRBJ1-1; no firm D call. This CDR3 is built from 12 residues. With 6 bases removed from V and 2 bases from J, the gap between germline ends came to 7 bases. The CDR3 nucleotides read TGTGCCAGCAGCCCCTTTAACACTGAAGCTTTCTTT. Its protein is CASSPFNTEAFF.

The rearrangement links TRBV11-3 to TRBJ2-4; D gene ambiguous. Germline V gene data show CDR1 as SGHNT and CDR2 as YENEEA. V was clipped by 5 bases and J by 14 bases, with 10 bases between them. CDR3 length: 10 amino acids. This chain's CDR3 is CASSPGEEYF. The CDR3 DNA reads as TGTGCCAGCAGCCCCGGTGAAGAGTACTTC.

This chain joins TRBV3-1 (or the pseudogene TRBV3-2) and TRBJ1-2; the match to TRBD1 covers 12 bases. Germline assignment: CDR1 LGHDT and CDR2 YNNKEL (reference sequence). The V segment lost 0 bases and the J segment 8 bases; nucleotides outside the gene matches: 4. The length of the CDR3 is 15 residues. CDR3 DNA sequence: TGTGCCAGCAGCCAAGATCTTGGGACAGGGGGCGGCTACACCTTC. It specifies CASSQDLGTGGGYTF.